The T cell receptor beta chain described here comes from a study of blood T cell repertoires in COVID-19. At the level of the study: The origin of the acute and convalescent COVID-19 samples was the United States, Italy and Spain. The cDNA or gDNA used as material had been derived from T cells, B-cell-depleted T cells, or PBMCs.

V trimming: 2 bases; J trimming: 2 bases; junction bases outside the gene matches: 12. The CDR3 covers 18 residues. Looked up from germline, CDR1 is SNHLY and CDR2 is FYNNEI. Authors' data handling: Nucleated cell counts were estimated from reference gene primer amplification. Using immunoSEQ multiplex PCR, the repertoire was profiled, and TCRdb retains in-frame clones only, with some absent. D and trimming were read from the DNA, whereas the V and J calls and clone size are those reported in that table. The sample has over 130,000 clones; roughly 87% are singletons. Material for sequencing was peripheral blood. This chain uses TRBV2 with TRBJ2-3; 8 positions match TRBD2. This sequence originates from a woman aged 55-69 years with active or convalescent COVID-19. This CDR3 reads CASSEQAFVAGITDTQYF. CDR3 sequence (DNA): TGTGCCAGCAGTGAACAGGCCTTTGTAGCGGGGATCACAGATACGCAGTATTTT.